Presented here are 13 T cell receptor beta chains from one specimen sequenced in a study of cytomegalovirus exposure and HLA in healthy donors. Assay: immunoSEQ multiplex PCR; the TCRdb copy retains only in-frame clones and omits some. The sample yields 250,000 to 400,000 clones, around 87% seen once. Sequenced material: PBMCs. Receptors originate from a woman aged 25 to 39 in good health and CMV-seropositive.

This clone was picked up a small number of times. The CDR3 protein is CASSSDRGHSPLHF. The DNA for the CDR3 is TGTGCCAGCAGCTCAGACAGGGGGCATTCACCCCTCCACTTT. The chain joins TRBV9 to TRBJ1-6; 10 nucleotides match TRBD1. This CDR3 is built from 14 residues. The ends lost 4 bases at V and 8 bases at J; junction bases unmatched: 3. Germline V CDR1 and CDR2: SGDLS, YYNGEE.

The chain couples TRBV10-3 to TRBJ2-7; possible D gene TRBD2, 6 bases. Germline CDR1 is ENHRY and CDR2 is SYGVKD. With 7 bases removed from V and 2 bases from J, the gap between germline ends came to 12 bases. The CDR3 has 13 amino acids. The CDR3 region has the DNA TGTGCCATCACGGCGGGAAGGACCTACGAGCAGTACTTC. Protein: CAITAGRTYEQYF.

The chain has TRBV7-2 and TRBJ2-1, with TRBD2 identical over 12 bases. The length of the CDR3 is 19 residues. Germline lookup yields CDR1 SGHTA and CDR2 FQGNSA. Losses at the gene ends were 1 base for V and 2 bases for J; bases not matched to a gene: 9. CDR3 loop: CASSLVRTLAGGPYNEQFF. The CDR3 DNA sequence: TGTGCCAGCAGCTTAGTACGGACTCTAGCGGGGGGGCCCTACAATGAGCAGTTCTTC.

This chain connects TRBV20-1 to TRBJ2-7; TRBD2 might be the D (7 bases). V was trimmed by 8 bases and J by 5 bases, leaving 13 bases between them. Germline CDR1 DFQATT, CDR2 SNEGSKA (reference sequence). The CDR3 has 11 amino acids. The CDR3 region has the DNA TGCAGTCCCCAAGGGGGGGACGAGCAGTACTTC. It encodes CSPQGGDEQYF.

The chain has TRBV6-5 and TRBJ2-6; D is unresolved. The CDR3 length is 15 residues. Trimming removed 4 bases at V and 0 bases at J, with 7 bases between. CDR1 is MNHEY and CDR2 is SVGAGI in the germline V gene. The CDR3: CASSLGDSGANVLTF. The CDR3 DNA reads TGTGCCAGCAGTTTAGGTGACTCTGGGGCCAACGTCCTGACTTTC.

The chain recombines TRBV28 with TRBJ1-1, with 7 bases aligning to TRBD1. The V and J ends lost 6 bases and 4 bases, in that order; junction bases with no gene match: 11. The CDR3 has 15 amino acids. Looked up from germline, CDR1 is MDHEN and CDR2 is SYDVKM. The CDR3 sequence is CASSPGTAPGTEAFF. The CDR3, as DNA: TGTGCCAGCAGCCCGGGGACAGCCCCGGGCACTGAAGCTTTCTTT. The full variable domain, rest sourced from reference TRBV28 and TRBJ1-1, is DVKVTQSSRYLVKRTGEKVFLECVQDMDHENMFWYRQDPGLGLRLIYFSYDVKMKEKGDIPEGYSVSREKKERFSLILESASTNQTSMYLCASSPGTAPGTEAFFGQGTRLTVV.

On this clone itself: The same CDR3 also results from other DNA sequences found in this sample. This rearrangement joins TRBV5-1 to TRBJ2-1, with no clear D. V was shortened by 0 bases and J by 6 bases, with 4 bases between the two germline ends. Germline V gives CDR1 SGHRS, CDR2 YFSETQ. This CDR3 comprises 12 residues. Written as DNA, the CDR3 is TGCGCCAGCAGCTTGGGGGTCAATGAGCAGTTCTTC. It specifies CASSLGVNEQFF.

This rearrangement joins TRBV27 to TRBJ2-7, with 9 bases lining up with TRBD2. This CDR3 has 13 residues. Germline values: CDR1 MNHEY, CDR2 SMNVEV (reference sequence). J was trimmed by 1 base and V by 11 bases; bases with no gene match: 6. The CDR3 DNA sequence: TGTGCCTCTAGCGGGAAGGCGTCCTACGAGCAGTACTTC. Translation gives CASSGKASYEQYF.

The chain couples TRBV19 to TRBJ1-2; no clear D gene. Trimming took off 7 bases at V and 0 bases at J, with 15 bases between the two ends. The CDR3 length is 15 residues. Germline values: CDR1 LNHDA, CDR2 SQIVND (reference sequence). The CDR3 is CASMGYLASNYGYTF. The DNA of the CDR3 is TGTGCCAGTATGGGCTACTTAGCCTCTAACTATGGCTACACCTTC.

This chain links TRBV6-1 with TRBJ2-2, with D possibly TRBD1 on 7 matching bases. This CDR3 spans 17 amino acids. Germline loops: CDR1 MNHNS, CDR2 SASEGT. V was pared by 2 bases and J by 4 bases, with 17 bases between. The CDR3, as DNA: TGTGCCAGCAGTGAAATGTGGGGGCAGGGGGGCACCGGGGAGCTGTTTTTT. It translates to CASSEMWGQGGTGELFF.

The rearrangement joins TRBV15 to TRBJ1-2; possible D gene TRBD1, 5 bases. Germline values: CDR1 LNHNV, CDR2 YYDKDF (reference sequence). V was clipped by 2 bases and J by 4 bases, with 14 bases between them. CDR3 length: 15 residues. The CDR3 coding sequence is TGTGCCACCAGCAGACAGGGTTCGTCTGGCTATGGCTACACCTTC. Translation: CATSRQGSSGYGYTF.

The rearrangement uses TRBV18 and TRBJ1-1, with 8 positions matching TRBD1. Germline V gene sequence: CDR1 KGHSH, CDR2 LQKENI. This CDR3 contains 15 residues. V shed 3 bases, J shed 4 bases, and the junction held 7 bases outside the gene matches. The CDR3: CASSPESGGGTEAFF. The CDR3 DNA reads as TGTGCCAGCTCACCCGAATCAGGGGGCGGCACTGAAGCTTTCTTT.

The chain combines TRBV19 with TRBJ2-7; TRBD2 might be the D (6 bases). V lost 4 bases, J lost 4 bases, and 11 bases lay in between. The CDR3 is 13 amino acids. Germline assignment: CDR1 LNHDA and CDR2 SQIVND (reference sequence). This CDR3 is CASSRTGEYEQYF. For the CDR3, the DNA is TGTGCCAGTAGTAGAACGGGAGAGTACGAGCAGTACTTC.